This TCR beta chain was captured in a study of T cells after posttransplantation cyclophosphamide. Clones were read by immunoSEQ multiplex PCR, and TCRdb kept only the in-frame ones, dropping some. This repertoire holds 35,000 to 40,000 clones, and none appear only once. Peripheral blood was collected from the related graft donor on the marrow donation day. Germline V lookup: CDR1 SGDLS, CDR2 YYNGEE. With V trimmed by 0 bases and J by 3 bases, 9 bases remained unmatched. CDR3 length: 19 amino acids. By sample share, this clone is medium-sized. The TCR comes from a man aged 30 to 39 in good health and a related stem cell transplant donor. The rearrangement links TRBV9 to TRBJ2-1, with 13 bases aligning to TRBD2. The sample comprised PBMCs. CDR3 coding DNA: TGTGCCAGCAGCGTAGGGGGACTAGCGGGGCCAATTGGCTACAATGAGCAGTTCTTC. It yields the protein CASSVGGLAGPIGYNEQFF.